Sequencing of this TCR beta chain was carried out in a study of tumor-infiltrating lymphocytes in localized non-small cell lung cancer. Findings and limits, study-wide: No T-cell fraction difference was seen between IM1 and IM2 tumors. Each assay used a separate piece of the same tissue.

Clones were sequenced by immunoSEQ multiplex PCR, and TCRdb holds only the in-frame ones, with some missing. The data contain about 16,000 clones, roughly 69% of them singletons. Germline assignment: CDR1 ENHRY and CDR2 SYGVKD. This CDR3 has 15 residues. With 7 bases removed from V and 5 bases from J, the gap between germline ends came to 20 bases. About this clone itself: What it recognizes is unknown.

V usage is TRBV10-3 and J usage is TRBJ1-2; weak D call: TRBD1 (6 bases). Source material: lung tumor tissue. This TCR came from a human donor with non-small cell lung cancer. CDR3 in DNA: TGTGCCATCAAAGGGGCCGGGGGGGCACTTTATGGCTACACCTTC. Its protein product is CAIKGAGGALYGYTF.